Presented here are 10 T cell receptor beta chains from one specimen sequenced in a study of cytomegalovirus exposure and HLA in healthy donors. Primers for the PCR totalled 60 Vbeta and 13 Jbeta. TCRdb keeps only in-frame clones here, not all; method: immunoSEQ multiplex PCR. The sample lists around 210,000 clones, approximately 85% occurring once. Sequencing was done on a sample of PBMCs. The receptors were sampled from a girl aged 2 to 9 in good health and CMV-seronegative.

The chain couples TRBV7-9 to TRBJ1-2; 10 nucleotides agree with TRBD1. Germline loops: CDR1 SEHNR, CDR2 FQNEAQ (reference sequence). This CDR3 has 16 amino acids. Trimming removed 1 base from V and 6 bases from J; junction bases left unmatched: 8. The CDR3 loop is CASSLGWDRGADGYTF. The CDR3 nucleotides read TGTGCCAGCAGCTTAGGGTGGGACAGGGGAGCTGATGGCTACACCTTC.

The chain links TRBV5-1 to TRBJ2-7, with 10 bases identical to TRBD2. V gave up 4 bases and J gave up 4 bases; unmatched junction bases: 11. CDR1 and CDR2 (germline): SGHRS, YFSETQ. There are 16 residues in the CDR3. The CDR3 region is CASSQDPGTSEYEQYF. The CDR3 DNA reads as TGCGCCAGCAGCCAAGATCCCGGGACTAGCGAATACGAGCAGTACTTC. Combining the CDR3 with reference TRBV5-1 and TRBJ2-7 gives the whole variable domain KAGVTQTPRYLIKTRGQQVTLSCSPISGHRSVSWYQQTPGQGLQFLFEYFSETQRNKGNFPGRFSGRQFSNSRSEMNVSTLELGDSALYLCASSQDPGTSEYEQYFGPGTRLTVT.

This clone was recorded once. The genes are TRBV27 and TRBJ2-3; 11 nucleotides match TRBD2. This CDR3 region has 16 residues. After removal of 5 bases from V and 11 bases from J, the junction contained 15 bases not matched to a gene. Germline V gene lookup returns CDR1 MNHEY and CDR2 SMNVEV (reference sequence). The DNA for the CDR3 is TGTGCCAGCAGTGCCAATCTAGCGGGGGGACCCTCGGGGCAGTATTTT. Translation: CASSANLAGGPSGQYF.

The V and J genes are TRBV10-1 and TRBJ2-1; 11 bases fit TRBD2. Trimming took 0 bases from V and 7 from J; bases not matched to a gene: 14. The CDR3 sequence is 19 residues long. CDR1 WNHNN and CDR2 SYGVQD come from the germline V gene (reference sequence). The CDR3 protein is CASSESPPASGRPRNEQFF. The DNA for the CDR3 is TGCGCCAGCAGTGAGTCGCCCCCAGCTAGCGGGAGGCCGAGGAATGAGCAGTTCTTC.

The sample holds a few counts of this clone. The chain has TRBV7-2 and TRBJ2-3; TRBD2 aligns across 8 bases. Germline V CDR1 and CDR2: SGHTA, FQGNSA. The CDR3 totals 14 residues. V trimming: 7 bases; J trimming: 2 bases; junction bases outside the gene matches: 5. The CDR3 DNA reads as TGTGCCAGCACCGTTAGCGGGGTCACAGATACGCAGTATTTT. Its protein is CASTVSGVTDTQYF.

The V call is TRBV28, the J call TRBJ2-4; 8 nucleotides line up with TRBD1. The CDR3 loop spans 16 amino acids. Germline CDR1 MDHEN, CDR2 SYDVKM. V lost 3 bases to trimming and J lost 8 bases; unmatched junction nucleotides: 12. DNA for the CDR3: TGTGCCAGCAGTTTCCAGGGGGCGCGGGTGGGAGACATTCAGTACTTC. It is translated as CASSFQGARVGDIQYF.

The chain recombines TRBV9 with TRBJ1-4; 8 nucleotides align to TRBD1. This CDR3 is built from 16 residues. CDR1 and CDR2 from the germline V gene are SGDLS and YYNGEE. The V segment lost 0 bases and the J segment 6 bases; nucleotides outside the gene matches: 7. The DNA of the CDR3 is TGTGCCAGCAGCGTAGGCCAGGGGGCGGTTTATGAAAAACTGTTTTTT. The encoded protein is CASSVGQGAVYEKLFF.

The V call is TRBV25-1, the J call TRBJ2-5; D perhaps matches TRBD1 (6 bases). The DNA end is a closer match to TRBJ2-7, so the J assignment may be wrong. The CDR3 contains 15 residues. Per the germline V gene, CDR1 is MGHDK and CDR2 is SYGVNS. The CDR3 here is CASSSTGTYSGEQYF. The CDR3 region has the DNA TGTGCCAGCAGTAGCACCGGGACATACTCTGGCGAGCAGTACTTC.

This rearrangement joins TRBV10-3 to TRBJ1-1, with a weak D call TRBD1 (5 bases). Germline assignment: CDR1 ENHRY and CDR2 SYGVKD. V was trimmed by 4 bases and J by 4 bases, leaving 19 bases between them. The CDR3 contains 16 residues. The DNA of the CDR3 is TGTGCCATCAGTGGAAACCGGGCGGAGGGGTCCACTGAAGCTTTCTTT. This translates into CAISGNRAEGSTEAFF.

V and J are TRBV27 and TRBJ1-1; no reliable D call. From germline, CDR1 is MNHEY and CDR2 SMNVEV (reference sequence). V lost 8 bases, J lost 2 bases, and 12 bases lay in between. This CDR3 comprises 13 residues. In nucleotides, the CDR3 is TGTGCCAGCCGCCGCGTCCGCAACACTGAAGCTTTCTTT. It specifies CASRRVRNTEAFF.